This T cell receptor (beta chain) was recorded in a study of T cells after yellow fever vaccination. TCRdb re-called the 5' RACE reads with MiXCR, one entry per CDR3 protein. The profile shows just over 250,000 distinct CDR3 sequences, 5.2% of them singletons. The germline V gene has CDR1 DFQATT and CDR2 SNEGSKA (reference sequence). The CDR3 covers 11 residues. Trimming took off 5 bases at V and 9 bases at J, with 14 bases between the two ends. This clonotype was recorded a few times. The source is a man aged 18 to 29 who received the YFV17D yellow fever vaccine. J is TRBJ2-7 and V is TRBV20-1; D gene uncertain. The specimen was CD4+ T cells sorted from PBMCs, collected on the day of the yellow fever booster vaccination. Here the CDR3 reads CSASTFLGQYF. CDR3 nucleotide sequence: TGCAGTGCTTCGACATTTCTTGGGCAGTACTTC.